These 27 T cell receptor beta chains were sequenced from one sample in a study of cytomegalovirus exposure and HLA in healthy donors. With 60 Vbeta and 13 Jbeta primers, the PCR was carried out. Sequencing used immunoSEQ multiplex PCR; TCRdb keeps in-frame clones, though not all of them. The sample lists approximately 120,000 clones; about 85% were seen once. What was sequenced was PBMCs. Source of these receptors: a woman younger than 45 in good health and CMV-seropositive.

The rearrangement uses TRBV5-6 and TRBJ1-5, with D perhaps TRBD1 (5 bases). The V end was cut by 2 bases, the J end by 5 bases, with 17 bases between. The germline gives CDR1 SGHDT, CDR2 YYEEEE. The CDR3 runs to 16 residues. Written as DNA, the CDR3 is TGTGCCAGCAGCTTAAGGGGTACTCCCCCCCATCAGCCCCAGCATTTT. Protein: CASSLRGTPPHQPQHF.

The chain carries TRBV28 and TRBJ1-2; 8 bases align to TRBD1. V trimming: 11 bases; J trimming: 2 bases; junction bases outside the gene matches: 13. The CDR3 loop spans 15 amino acids. Germline-derived CDR1 and CDR2 are MDHEN and SYDVKM. This CDR3 reads CASRTGLGRNYGYTF. CDR3 in DNA: TGTGCCTCTCGGACAGGGCTTGGGAGGAACTATGGCTACACCTTC.

This chain connects TRBV7-8 to TRBJ2-7, with unresolved D. From germline, CDR1 is SGHVS and CDR2 FQNEAQ. The V end lost 5 bases, the J end lost 6 bases, and 11 bases lay between the germline ends. This CDR3 has 12 residues. The CDR3 is CASSQEALEQYF. Here the CDR3 DNA reads TGTGCCAGCAGCCAAGAGGCACTCGAGCAGTACTTC.

The chain is built from TRBV6-1 and TRBJ2-2, with 9 bases matching TRBD1. This CDR3 has 16 residues. CDR1 is MNHNS, CDR2 SASEGT, per germline. V gave up 4 bases and J gave up 5 bases; unmatched junction bases: 8. CDR3 bases: TGTGCCAGCAGTGTACAGGGGGCAATAAGTACCGGGGAGCTGTTTTTT. Translated, it gives CASSVQGAISTGELFF.

The chain recombines TRBV13 with TRBJ1-6, with a tentative D call TRBD1 (5 bases). The CDR3 runs 17 residues. CDR1 is PRHDT, CDR2 FYEKMQ, per germline (reference sequence). V dropped 4 bases and J dropped 1 base, with 14 bases sitting between them. DNA for the CDR3: TGTGCCAGCAGCTGGGTCTCGCAGGGTTCCTATAATTCACCCCTCCACTTT. This codes for CASSWVSQGSYNSPLHF.

The chain joins TRBV2 to TRBJ1-1, with D perhaps TRBD1 (5 bases). The germline CDR1 and CDR2 sequences are SNHLY and FYNNEI. The CDR3 covers 14 residues. V lost 5 bases, J lost 5 bases, and 15 bases lay in between. The CDR3 coding sequence is TGTGCCAGCAGTACCCGGGGGACGAGGACTGAAGCTTTCTTT. This encodes CASSTRGTRTEAFF.

In this sample, this clone turned up once. A read error may account for a junction end that differs from germline. This rearrangement joins TRBV7-9 to TRBJ2-3; D is ambiguous. In germline, CDR1 is SEHNR, CDR2 FQNEAQ (reference sequence). The CDR3 runs 13 residues. The CDR3 protein is CSSSVYGEDTQYF. The CDR3 nucleotides are TGTTCCAGCAGCGTCTACGGTGAGGATACGCAGTATTTT.

The count of this clone is one. The V and J genes are TRBV10-1 and TRBJ1-6; 8 bases fit TRBD1. Per the germline V gene, CDR1 is WNHNN and CDR2 is SYGVQD (reference sequence). The CDR3 totals 14 residues. With V trimmed by 0 bases and J by 8 bases, 0 bases remained unmatched. In DNA, the CDR3 is TGCGCCAGCAGTGAGTCGGACAGGGATTCACCCCTCCACTTT. Translating it yields CASSESDRDSPLHF.

The chain couples TRBV28 to TRBJ2-7; no definite D call. This CDR3 has 10 amino acids. Trimming shortened V by 4 bases and J by 7 bases, and 5 bases separated the two germline ends. Germline values: CDR1 MDHEN, CDR2 SYDVKM. The CDR3 sequence is CASSSLEQYF. CDR3 in DNA: TGTGCCAGCAGTTCCCTGGAGCAGTACTTC.

The V and J genes are TRBV5-1 and TRBJ1-1, with D maybe TRBD1 (5 bases). The V end lost 1 base, the J end lost 1 base, and 8 bases lay between the germline ends. Germline values: CDR1 SGHRS, CDR2 YFSETQ. This CDR3 has 14 amino acids. The CDR3 region is CASSLRGRNTEAFF. Here the CDR3 DNA reads TGCGCCAGCAGCTTGAGGGGTCGGAACACTGAAGCTTTCTTT.

This clone appeared a few times. The chain employs TRBV6-5 and TRBJ2-7, with 11 nucleotides matching TRBD2. The CDR3 contains 15 residues. CDR1 is MNHEY and CDR2 is SVGAGI in the germline V gene. After removal of 5 bases from V and 0 bases from J, the junction contained 3 bases not matched to a gene. The CDR3 coding sequence is TGTGCCAGCAGTGGGGGACTAGCGGACTCCTACGAGCAGTACTTC. Its protein is CASSGGLADSYEQYF.

The chain combines TRBV5-4 with TRBJ2-3, with 7 positions matching TRBD2. Germline CDR1 reads SGHNT; CDR2 reads YYREEE (reference sequence). The trim removed 5 bases at V and 0 bases at J, leaving 3 bases unmatched. The CDR3 runs to 14 residues. CDR3: CASRISGSTDTQYF. The CDR3 DNA is TGTGCCAGCAGGATTAGCGGGAGCACAGATACGCAGTATTTT.

This chain links TRBV19 with TRBJ1-4, with D possibly being TRBD1 (6 bases). V shed 5 bases and J shed 7 bases, with 14 bases lying between them. The CDR3 has 14 residues. The V gene's germline CDR1 is LNHDA and CDR2 SQIVND (reference sequence). CDR3 bases: TGTGCCAGTAGTGGGTGGGACAACGCTGAAAAACTGTTTTTT. It codes for CASSGWDNAEKLFF. The full variable domain, rest sourced from reference TRBV19 and TRBJ1-4, is DGGITQSPKYLFRKEGQNVTLSCEQNLNHDAMYWYRQDPGQGLRLIYYSQIVNDFQKGDIAEGYSVSREKKESFPLTVTSAQKNPTAFYLCASSGWDNAEKLFFGSGTQLSVL.

The V and J genes are TRBV30 and TRBJ1-2; D uncertain. The CDR3 consists of 13 residues. The ends were cut back, 7 bases at V and 9 bases at J, with 21 bases in the middle. Germline CDR1 GTSNPN, CDR2 SVGIG (reference sequence). The CDR3 sequence is CAYPHGAPGSYTF. CDR3 coding DNA: TGTGCCTACCCCCACGGAGCCCCTGGAAGCTACACCTTC.

This clone appeared a single time. The J gene is TRBJ2-7, the V gene TRBV4-1; 10 bases match TRBD2. The trim removed 0 bases at V and 1 base at J, leaving 3 bases unmatched. This CDR3 has 16 residues. The V gene's germline CDR1 is MGHRA and CDR2 YSYEKL. CDR3 region: CASSQELAGTSYEQYF. The CDR3 DNA reads as TGCGCCAGCAGCCAAGAACTAGCGGGGACGTCCTACGAGCAGTACTTC.

V usage is TRBV10-3 and J usage is TRBJ2-4, with 10 bases lining up with TRBD1. The CDR3 sequence is 15 residues long. The germline V gene encodes CDR1 ENHRY and CDR2 SYGVKD. J was trimmed by 11 bases and V by 3 bases; bases with no gene match: 10. The CDR3 sequence is CAISDKGTGAHVQYF. As DNA, the CDR3 is TGTGCCATCAGTGATAAGGGGACAGGGGCGCACGTTCAGTACTTC.

This chain uses TRBV30 with TRBJ1-4, with D possibly being TRBD1 (6 bases). Germline V gene data show CDR1 as GTSNPN and CDR2 as SVGIG (reference sequence). This CDR3 is built from 15 residues. V shed 4 bases and J shed 0 bases, with 12 bases lying between them. The CDR3: CAWKPAGATNEKLFF. CDR3 bases: TGTGCCTGGAAACCAGCAGGGGCAACTAATGAAAAACTGTTTTTT.

This chain links TRBV4-2 with TRBJ1-4; tentative D call: TRBD1 (5 bases). Trimming took 0 bases from V and 5 from J, leaving 16 bases between them. Per germline, CDR1 LGHNA and CDR2 YNFKEQ. This CDR3 has 17 residues. For the CDR3, the DNA is TGTGCCAGCAGCCAAGATTGGGGCGCAGAGCGAAATGAAAAACTGTTTTTT. This codes for CASSQDWGAERNEKLFF.

This chain joins TRBV2 and TRBJ2-7; D unresolved. Germline CDR1 is SNHLY and CDR2 is FYNNEI. The CDR3 spans 13 residues. The germline V and J ends were trimmed by 7 bases and 2 bases, with 12 bases remaining between them. DNA for the CDR3: TGTGCCAGCAATCAGGAACAGCCCTACGAGCAGTACTTC. Protein sequence: CASNQEQPYEQYF.

This chain uses TRBV30 with TRBJ2-5; possible D gene TRBD1, 7 bases. CDR3 length: 13 amino acids. V gave up 2 bases and J gave up 5 bases, with 12 bases separating them. Looked up from germline, CDR1 is GTSNPN and CDR2 is SVGIG (reference sequence). The chain's CDR3 is CAWSKTGRETQYF. CDR3 nucleotide sequence: TGTGCCTGGAGTAAGACAGGGAGGGAGACCCAGTACTTC. The full variable domain, rest sourced from reference TRBV30 and TRBJ2-5, is SQTIHQWPATLVQPVGSPLSLECTVEGTSNPNLYWYRQAAGRGLQLLFYSVGIGQISSEVPQNLSASRPQDRQFILSSKKLLLSDSGFYLCAWSKTGRETQYFGPGTRLLVL.

This clone was observed a few times. The chain combines TRBV29-1 with TRBJ2-5; the D gene is possibly TRBD2 (6 bases). Trimming took off 3 bases at V and 2 bases at J, with 13 bases between the two ends. The germline CDR1 and CDR2 sequences are SQVTM and ANQGSEA. CDR3 length equals 14 residues. This chain's CDR3 is CSVERGLAQETQYF. CDR3 DNA sequence: TGCAGCGTTGAGAGGGGACTGGCTCAAGAGACCCAGTACTTC.

A word on this clone: Other DNA sequences in the same sample also yield this CDR3. In nucleotides, the CDR3 is TGTGCCAGCAGTCTACAGGGTGGCGGGGAAAAACTGTTTTTT. Encoded protein: CASSLQGGGEKLFF. The rearrangement uses TRBV2 and TRBJ1-4; possible D gene TRBD1, 6 bases. This CDR3 comprises 14 residues. CDR1 and CDR2 (germline): SNHLY, FYNNEI. V was shortened by 5 bases and J by 8 bases, with 15 bases between the two germline ends.

V gene TRBV15 combines with J gene TRBJ1-2, with D possibly TRBD1 on 6 matching bases. CDR3 length equals 14 residues. The V and J ends lost 6 bases and 4 bases respectively, with 15 bases between them. Per the germline V gene, CDR1 is LNHNV and CDR2 is YYDKDF (reference sequence). Written as DNA, the CDR3 is TGTGCCACCAGACAGGGCATAGTTGGCTATGGCTACACCTTC. This encodes CATRQGIVGYGYTF.

This sequence joins TRBV27 and TRBJ2-7, with TRBD2 matching over 7 bases. Trimming at V came to 6 bases and at J to 6 bases, leaving 8 bases not matched to a gene. This CDR3 is 13 amino acids long. Germline loops: CDR1 MNHEY, CDR2 SMNVEV (reference sequence). CDR3 in DNA: TGTGCCAGCAGGCCCGGGGGGTCGGCCGAGCAGTACTTC. Its protein is CASRPGGSAEQYF.

The chain couples TRBV7-2 to TRBJ2-1; a weak D match, TRBD2 (5 bases). This CDR3 is built from 13 residues. With 5 bases removed from V and 8 bases from J, the gap between germline ends came to 13 bases. The germline CDR1 and CDR2 sequences are SGHTA and FQGNSA. DNA for the CDR3: TGTGCCAGCAGCCCTACCTTCGGGGATGAGCAGTTCTTC. Protein sequence: CASSPTFGDEQFF.

The chain employs TRBV5-1 and TRBJ2-5, with D possibly matching TRBD2 (7 bases). V was pared by 7 bases and J by 5 bases, with 18 bases between. Germline assignment: CDR1 SGHRS and CDR2 YFSETQ. CDR3 length: 14 amino acids. The DNA of the CDR3 is TGCGCCAGCTCCTCGGTCGAGGGGGGGGAGACCCAGTACTTC. It codes for CASSSVEGGETQYF.

This clone was seen a few times. The chain carries TRBV2 and TRBJ2-7; D gene unclear. V was cut by 2 bases and J by 4 bases, with 9 bases left in between. The V gene's germline CDR1 is SNHLY and CDR2 FYNNEI. The CDR3 runs to 13 residues. CDR3 DNA: TGTGCCAGCAGTGAAACAGCACCTTACGAGCAGTACTTC. Protein: CASSETAPYEQYF. Full variable domain (outside the CDR3, taken from reference TRBV2 and TRBJ2-7): EPEVTQTPSHQVTQMGQEVILRCVPISNHLYFYWYRQILGQKVEFLVSFYNNEISEKSEIFDDQFSVERPDGSNFTLKIRSTKLEDSAMYFCASSETAPYEQYFGPGTRLTVT.